The 20 T cell receptor beta chains presented below share a single source sample, sequenced in a study of PD-L1 blockade in urothelial cancer (dated by TCRdb to 2016 to 2017). The library was obtained by the immunoSEQ multiplex PCR assay. TCRdb took this table from immuneACCESS and kept in-frame rearrangements with V and J called. Such tables lack part of the clones; where checked against another copy, unresolved V genes explain under half of the gap, and the rest is unexplained. The sample table records roughly 56,000 clones; 86% of these occur just once. About 20% of the sample goes to the ten largest clones. This specimen's time point label, interpreted: pretreatment peripheral blood. The sample consisted of PBMCs, taken around atezolizumab (anti-PD-L1) treatment. The receptor source for this set is a man in his fifties or sixties with urothelial cancer.

The chain recombines TRBV7-2 with TRBJ2-7, with TRBD1 identical over 10 bases. The V gene's germline CDR1 is SGHTA and CDR2 FQGNSA. Trimming removed 5 bases from V and 4 bases from J; junction bases left unmatched: 5. The CDR3 length is 14 residues. The CDR3 loop is CASSPDRGPYEQYF. The CDR3 DNA reads as TGTGCCAGCAGCCCCGACAGGGGGCCGTACGAGCAGTACTTC.

J is TRBJ2-7 and V is TRBV7-9; TRBD1 agrees at 10 bases. Trimming removed 6 bases from V and 2 bases from J; junction bases left unmatched: 7. This CDR3 spans 15 amino acids. Germline V gene sequence: CDR1 SEHNR, CDR2 FQNEAQ (reference sequence). The CDR3 DNA reads TGTGCCAGCAGAGCGACAGGGGGCAATCCCTACGAGCAGTACTTC. Translating gives CASRATGGNPYEQYF.

This chain joins TRBV7-2 and TRBJ1-1, with D hard to call. V lost 5 bases and J 0 bases, leaving 13 bases between the germline ends. The CDR3 totals 15 residues. Germline V gene data show CDR1 as SGHTA and CDR2 as FQGNSA. CDR3 loop: CASSPYRGMNTEAFF. CDR3 bases: TGTGCCAGCAGCCCCTATAGAGGGATGAACACTGAAGCTTTCTTT.

This chain's CDR3 is CASSLGQGEKLFF. The CDR3 region has the DNA TGTGCCAGCAGCTTGGGTCAGGGTGAAAAACTGTTTTTT. The chain recombines TRBV7-9 with TRBJ1-4; perhaps TRBD1 as D (5 bases). The ends were cut back, 3 bases at V and 7 bases at J, with 9 bases in the middle. Germline V gene sequence: CDR1 SEHNR, CDR2 FQNEAQ (reference sequence). This CDR3 region has 13 residues.

The chain joins TRBV7-3 to TRBJ2-5; D might be TRBD2 (5 bases). The CDR3 runs to 14 residues. Germline lookup yields CDR1 SGHTA and CDR2 FQGTGA. V shed 3 bases and J shed 2 bases, with 10 bases lying between them. CDR3 sequence reads: CASSLERRQETQYF. The CDR3 DNA is TGTGCCAGCAGCTTGGAGCGGAGGCAAGAGACCCAGTACTTC.

This clone was detected once. V is TRBV7-9 and J is TRBJ1-4; 9 bases are a match to TRBD1. The germline CDR1 and CDR2 sequences are SEHNR and FQNEAQ (reference sequence). This CDR3 contains 15 residues. V was pared by 5 bases and J by 4 bases, with 5 bases of the junction left unmatched. This CDR3 reads CASSPTTGGNEKLFF. CDR3 DNA sequence: TGTGCCAGCAGCCCGACGACAGGGGGTAATGAAAAACTGTTTTTT.

The CDR3 is CASRAGNSGANVLTF. CDR3 DNA sequence: TGTGCCAGCAGAGCAGGCAACTCTGGGGCCAACGTCCTGACTTTC. The chain recombines TRBV6-1 with TRBJ2-6, with D unresolved. The CDR3 has 15 residues. Trimming took off 6 bases at V and 0 bases at J, with 9 bases between the two ends. Per the germline V gene, CDR1 is MNHNS and CDR2 is SASEGT.

This sequence joins TRBV5-5 and TRBJ1-2; tentatively, D is TRBD1 (6 bases). In germline, CDR1 is SGHKS, CDR2 YYEKEE (reference sequence). V dropped 0 bases and J dropped 7 bases, with 13 bases sitting between them. The CDR3 extends over 14 amino acids. The CDR3 nucleotides read TGTGCCAGCAGCTTGGTTGGACAGAGTGGTGGCTACACCTTC. Residues: CASSLVGQSGGYTF. Variable domain in full (rest from reference TRBV5-5 and TRBJ1-2): DAGVTQSPTHLIKTRGQQVTLRCSPISGHKSVSWYQQVLGQGPQFIFQYYEKEERGRGNFPDRFSARQFPNYSSELNVNALLLGDSALYLCASSLVGQSGGYTFGSGTRLTVV.

The genes are TRBV11-1 and TRBJ1-1; D might be TRBD1 (5 bases). The CDR3 sequence is 14 residues long. The V gene lost 5 bases and the J gene lost 4 bases, with 14 bases spanning the gap. Germline CDR1 SGHAT, CDR2 FQDESV (reference sequence). The CDR3 DNA reads as TGTGCCAGCAGCCCCCGGGTCGGGGGCACTGAAGCTTTCTTT. This codes for CASSPRVGGTEAFF.

This clone has just a few counts. The V and J genes are TRBV11-2 and TRBJ1-2; tentatively, D is TRBD1 (5 bases). The CDR3 is made up of 15 amino acids. Trimming pared 1 base from V and 2 bases from J, leaving 11 bases between. Germline-derived CDR1 and CDR2 are SGHAT and FQNNGV. CDR3: CASSLVPGGNYGYTF. In nucleotides, the CDR3 is TGTGCCAGCAGCTTAGTCCCGGGGGGGAACTATGGCTACACCTTC.

The chain combines TRBV29-1 with TRBJ2-5; 12 bases agree with TRBD1. CDR1 and CDR2 (germline): SQVTM, ANQGSEA. Losses at the gene ends were 6 bases for V and 5 bases for J; bases not matched to a gene: 10. The CDR3 is made up of 15 amino acids. The CDR3: CSVDMGQGALETQYF. CDR3 DNA: TGCAGCGTAGATATGGGACAGGGGGCTTTGGAGACCCAGTACTTC.

The rearrangement uses TRBV5-4 and TRBJ2-6; 11 positions agree with TRBD1. This CDR3 contains 18 residues. The J segment lost 1 base and the V segment lost 3 bases, leaving 6 bases of the junction unmatched. Germline V gene lookup returns CDR1 SGHNT and CDR2 YYREEE (reference sequence). CDR3 in DNA: TGTGCCAGCAGCTCGCGGACAGGGGGCGTTTCTGGGGCCAACGTCCTGACTTTC. Encoded protein: CASSSRTGGVSGANVLTF.

The chain joins TRBV5-4 to TRBJ2-2; TRBD2 aligns across 11 bases. Looked up from germline, CDR1 is SGHNT and CDR2 is YYREEE (reference sequence). With 4 bases clipped from V and 7 bases from J, the junction kept 3 bases outside the gene matches. CDR3 length: 14 residues. CDR3 bases: TGTGCCAGCAGCCTCGGGACTAGCGGCGGGGAGCTGTTTTTT. Its protein product is CASSLGTSGGELFF. Filled out from reference TRBV5-4 and TRBJ2-2, the complete variable domain reads ETGVTQSPTHLIKTRGQQVTLRCSSQSGHNTVSWYQQALGQGPQFIFQYYREEENGRGNFPPRFSGLQFPNYSSELNVNALELDDSALYLCASSLGTSGGELFFGEGSRLTVL.

The chain employs TRBV5-1 and TRBJ2-3; TRBD2 might be the D (5 bases). V was cut by 6 bases and J by 2 bases, with 16 bases left in between. There are 15 residues in the CDR3. Germline V gene lookup returns CDR1 SGHRS and CDR2 YFSETQ. The CDR3 region is CASKSGGYTTDTQYF. As DNA, the CDR3 is TGCGCCAGCAAAAGCGGTGGGTATACCACAGATACGCAGTATTTT.

This sequence joins TRBV21-1 and TRBJ2-1; TRBD2 is the table's D call and was not checked against the DNA. TRBV21-1 is an annotated pseudogene. The CDR3 spans 17 residues. The CDR3 spells CASSRRGVPSSYNEQFF. The DNA for the CDR3 is TGTGCCAGCAGCAGGCGGGGGGTACCGAGCTCCTACAATGAGCAGTTCTTC.

The chain recombines TRBV7-6 with TRBJ1-5, with 9 bases aligning to TRBD1. In germline, CDR1 is SGHVS, CDR2 FNYEAQ. V lost 5 bases, J lost 0 bases, and 8 bases stayed unmatched. The CDR3 contains 17 residues. CDR3 in DNA: TGTGCCAGCAGCCGGGACAGGGTCGGATTTAGCAATCAGCCCCAGCATTTT. Protein: CASSRDRVGFSNQPQHF. Combining the CDR3 with reference TRBV7-6 and TRBJ1-5 gives the whole variable domain GAGVSQSPRYKVTKRGQDVALRCDPISGHVSLYWYRQALGQGPEFLTYFNYEAQQDKSGLPNDRFSAERPEGSISTLTIQRTEQRDSAMYRCASSRDRVGFSNQPQHFGDGTRLSIL.

A note on this clone: A read error may account for a junction end that differs from germline. The chain recombines TRBV11-2 with TRBJ2-7, with 10 bases identical to TRBD2. The CDR3 has 11 amino acids. The germline V gene has CDR1 SGHAT and CDR2 FQNNGV. CDR3 loop: CASSAGLAAQF. The CDR3 DNA sequence: TGTGCCAGCAGCGCCGGACTAGCGGCCCAATTC.

This chain uses TRBV27 with TRBJ2-7; TRBD2 matches 7 bases. Germline V lookup: CDR1 MNHEY, CDR2 SMNVEV (reference sequence). The CDR3 totals 15 residues. Unmatched junction bases numbered 7, after V lost 3 bases and J lost 2 bases. The CDR3 DNA sequence: TGTGCCAGCAGTTTCCGGACTAGTCAAGCCTACGAGCAGTACTTC. Its protein product is CASSFRTSQAYEQYF.

This chain connects TRBV6-5 to TRBJ1-1; D may be TRBD1 (5 bases). Trimming cost V 6 bases and J 1 base, with 9 bases left between them. CDR3 size: 13 residues. Germline V gene lookup returns CDR1 MNHEY and CDR2 SVGAGI. The CDR3 loop reads CASRTAKNTEAFF. Written as DNA, the CDR3 is TGTGCCAGCAGGACAGCTAAGAACACTGAAGCTTTCTTT.

This chain uses TRBV10-3 with TRBJ1-2, with TRBD1 as a possible D gene (5 bases). The V and J ends lost 4 bases and 4 bases respectively, with 7 bases between them. Germline CDR1 is ENHRY and CDR2 is SYGVKD. This CDR3 comprises 12 residues. The CDR3 nucleotides are TGTGCCATCAGTGGCGACAGCTATGGCTACACCTTC. Translation: CAISGDSYGYTF.